One and the same sample provided the 23 T cell receptor beta chains below, sequenced in a study of PD-L1 blockade in urothelial cancer. The protocol was immunoSEQ multiplex PCR, while the TCRdb copy is restricted to in-frame clones and leaves out a portion. There are around 29,000 clones in the sample; 84% occur only once, and just under 3% lies in the top ten. Time point here: peripheral blood 6 weeks after treatment start. The sample was PBMCs, taken around atezolizumab (anti-PD-L1) treatment. These receptors all stem from a man in his 70s with urothelial cancer.

The chain carries TRBV7-9 and TRBJ2-1; 8 bases line up with TRBD1. The germline V gene encodes CDR1 SEHNR and CDR2 FQNEAQ (reference sequence). This CDR3 contains 14 residues. V lost 1 base, J lost 7 bases, and 3 bases stayed unmatched. The CDR3 region is CASSLVQGVNEQFF. CDR3 DNA sequence: TGTGCCAGCAGCTTAGTACAGGGGGTGAATGAGCAGTTCTTC.

This rearrangement joins TRBV7-9 to TRBJ2-7, with TRBD1 matching over 8 bases. Germline V CDR1 and CDR2: SEHNR, FQNEAQ (reference sequence). The CDR3 sequence is 16 residues long. Trimming removed 3 bases from V and 0 bases from J; junction bases left unmatched: 7. CDR3 bases: TGTGCCAGCAGCTTTGGCCCGGGACAGGACTCCTACGAGCAGTACTTC. The encoded protein is CASSFGPGQDSYEQYF.

The chain combines TRBV29-1 with TRBJ1-4; a possible D gene is TRBD1 (5 bases). With 5 bases removed from V and 8 bases from J, the gap between germline ends came to 18 bases. The CDR3 runs 14 residues. Germline V gene lookup returns CDR1 SQVTM and CDR2 ANQGSEA. CDR3 sequence: CSVSPGLAGEKLFF. In DNA form, the CDR3 reads TGCAGCGTTTCGCCGGGACTGGCGGGGGAAAAACTGTTTTTT.

In DNA form, the CDR3 reads TGTGCCAGCAGCCAAAGTATCGGCGGGAGGTTAGGGACCCAGTACTTC. Amino acid sequence: CASSQSIGGRLGTQYF. V and J are TRBV16 and TRBJ2-5; 8 bases are shared with TRBD2. After removal of 2 bases from V and 7 bases from J, the junction contained 12 bases not matched to a gene. The CDR3 extends over 16 amino acids. Per the germline V gene, CDR1 is KGHSY and CDR2 is FQNENV.

J is TRBJ2-3 and V is TRBV5-1, with D perhaps TRBD2 (6 bases). Between the trimmed V and J ends, which lost 0 bases and 2 bases, there was a span of 10 bases. Germline CDR1 and CDR2: SGHRS and YFSETQ. This CDR3 comprises 15 residues. The CDR3 bases are TGCGCCAGCAGCTTGGGGACTACGGACACAGATACGCAGTATTTT. Translating it yields CASSLGTTDTDTQYF.

The rearrangement joins TRBV6-6 to TRBJ2-7; 8 bases line up with TRBD2. Trimming removed 9 bases from V and 5 bases from J; junction bases left unmatched: 9. CDR1 MNHNY and CDR2 SVGAGI come from the germline V gene (reference sequence). The CDR3 is made up of 13 amino acids. CDR3 sequence: CASSLLRGDEQYF. DNA for the CDR3: TGTGCCAGTTCCCTCTTGCGGGGGGACGAGCAGTACTTC.

In its sample, this clone was seen once. The V call is TRBV7-6, the J call TRBJ2-3; 8 nucleotides line up with TRBD2. Germline V gene data show CDR1 as SGHVS and CDR2 as FNYEAQ. Trimming took 1 base from V and 5 from J; bases not matched to a gene: 8. The CDR3 extends over 16 amino acids. The CDR3 bases are TGTGCCAGCAGCTTAGGGGGGAGGCTAGCGGGAGATACGCAGTATTTT. The encoded protein is CASSLGGRLAGDTQYF.

The V gene is TRBV27, the J gene TRBJ1-3, with D perhaps matching TRBD1 (5 bases). In germline, CDR1 is MNHEY, CDR2 SMNVEV (reference sequence). The V and J ends lost 6 bases and 1 base respectively, with 16 bases between them. CDR3 length equals 16 residues. CDR3 protein: CASRGLGVGSGNTIYF. The CDR3 bases are TGTGCCAGCAGGGGACTCGGCGTAGGGTCTGGAAACACCATATATTTT.

The chain carries TRBV4-2 and TRBJ2-3; 8 positions match TRBD2. The CDR3 contains 17 residues. V was pared by 4 bases and J by 3 bases, with 12 bases of the junction left unmatched. Germline CDR1 is LGHNA and CDR2 is YNFKEQ. In nucleotides, the CDR3 is TGTGCCAGCAGCCTGCCTCCAGGACGGGGGGGGACAGATACGCAGTATTTT. Protein sequence: CASSLPPGRGGTDTQYF.

The rearrangement uses TRBV5-1 and TRBJ1-3; 8 nucleotides align to TRBD1. In germline, CDR1 is SGHRS, CDR2 YFSETQ. J gave up 0 bases and V 3 bases, and 8 bases lay outside the gene matches. There are 17 residues in the CDR3. CDR3 sequence (DNA): TGCGCCAGCAGCTATATTGGGACAGGAGTCTCTGGAAACACCATATATTTT. Its protein is CASSYIGTGVSGNTIYF.

The genes are TRBV25-1 and TRBJ1-2; the D gene is possibly TRBD1 (6 bases). Looked up from germline, CDR1 is MGHDK and CDR2 is SYGVNS. V was clipped by 1 base and J by 3 bases, with 6 bases between them. The CDR3 is made up of 13 amino acids. CDR3 DNA sequence: TGTGCCAGCAGTGAATCAGGGGACTATGGCTACACCTTC. Translated: CASSESGDYGYTF.

This sequence joins TRBV28 and TRBJ2-4; 10 nucleotides line up with TRBD1. V shed 5 bases and J 4 bases; nucleotides not matched to a gene: 8. The CDR3 extends over 16 amino acids. Germline lookup yields CDR1 MDHEN and CDR2 SYDVKM. The CDR3 sequence: CASSPTTGGVKNIQYF. The CDR3 bases are TGTGCCAGCAGTCCGACGACAGGGGGCGTGAAAAACATTCAGTACTTC.

This clone came up once. The chain carries TRBV5-1 and TRBJ2-3, with D perhaps matching TRBD2 (6 bases). V was trimmed by 4 bases and J by 2 bases, leaving 14 bases between them. This CDR3 has 15 residues. CDR1 is SGHRS, CDR2 YFSETQ, per germline. This chain's CDR3 is CASSPGGGNTDTQYF. In nucleotides, the CDR3 is TGCGCCAGCAGCCCTGGTGGAGGGAACACAGATACGCAGTATTTT.

V usage is TRBV28 and J usage is TRBJ2-3; D is undetermined. Germline loops: CDR1 MDHEN, CDR2 SYDVKM. V was trimmed by 3 bases and J by 6 bases, leaving 4 bases between them. The CDR3 consists of 11 residues. The CDR3 DNA reads TGTGCCAGCAGTTTTCAGGATACGCAGTATTTT. Protein: CASSFQDTQYF. Supplemented by reference TRBV28 and TRBJ2-3, the full variable domain reads DVKVTQSSRYLVKRTGEKVFLECVQDMDHENMFWYRQDPGLGLRLIYFSYDVKMKEKGDIPEGYSVSREKKERFSLILESASTNQTSMYLCASSFQDTQYFGPGTRLTVL.

This clone was observed a few times. The chain couples TRBV7-3 to TRBJ1-1; a weak D match, TRBD1 (5 bases). The CDR3 has 16 residues. Trimming removed 2 bases at V and 7 bases at J, with 20 bases between. Germline CDR1 and CDR2: SGHTA and FQGTGA. CDR3: CASSLGEQGLRSEAFF. CDR3 nucleotide sequence: TGTGCCAGCAGCTTAGGTGAGCAGGGCCTCCGTAGTGAAGCTTTCTTT.

The chain couples TRBV7-3 to TRBJ2-7; no clear D. The CDR3 totals 11 residues. Germline CDR1 is SGHTA and CDR2 is FQGTGA. Trimming took 5 bases from V and 1 from J, leaving 3 bases between them. CDR3 nucleotides: TGTGCCAGCAGCCCTTCCTACGAGCAGTACTTC. Its protein product is CASSPSYEQYF.

With regard to this clone: Germline and junction disagree at one end, which may indicate a read error. The rearrangement joins TRBV6-5 to TRBJ2-3; TRBD1 matches at 8 bases. CDR1 is MNHEY, CDR2 SVGAGI, per germline. The CDR3 spans 13 residues. The CDR3, as DNA: TGTGCCAGCAGCCTCGCCCCGGGACAGGCCGCCGTATTT. It translates to CASSLAPGQAAVF.

The V gene is TRBV6-1, the J gene TRBJ1-4; D remains unclear. Germline assignment: CDR1 MNHNS and CDR2 SASEGT. The CDR3 is 12 amino acids. V gave up 1 base and J gave up 16 bases, with 13 bases separating them. CDR3 amino acids: CASSEGQVSRFF. The CDR3 DNA reads as TGTGCCAGCAGTGAAGGGCAGGTCAGTCGGTTTTTT.

The chain has TRBV5-1 and TRBJ2-6, with no clear D. The ends were cut back, 4 bases at V and 3 bases at J, with 8 bases in the middle. The CDR3 contains 14 residues. Germline CDR1 SGHRS, CDR2 YFSETQ. CDR3 in amino acids: CASSPTLGANVLTF. The CDR3 nucleotides are TGCGCCAGCAGCCCTACTCTTGGGGCCAACGTCCTGACTTTC.

This clone is a singleton in its sample. The chain joins TRBV18 to TRBJ2-3; D unresolved. CDR1 is KGHSH, CDR2 LQKENI, per germline. The ends were cut back, 3 bases at V and 3 bases at J, with 13 bases in the middle. The CDR3 has 15 amino acids. This chain's CDR3 is CASSPYRVETDTQYF. The DNA of the CDR3 is TGTGCCAGCTCACCTTACCGGGTTGAAACAGATACGCAGTATTTT.

The genes are TRBV5-4 and TRBJ2-2; TRBD2 aligns across 9 bases. This CDR3 has 16 amino acids. With V trimmed by 4 bases and J by 9 bases, 13 bases remained unmatched. Germline lookup yields CDR1 SGHNT and CDR2 YYREEE (reference sequence). The CDR3 region is CASSITGTSLTRELFF. The CDR3 DNA reads as TGTGCCAGCAGCATCACCGGGACTAGCTTGACAAGGGAGCTGTTTTTT.

V usage is TRBV6-1 and J usage is TRBJ2-1, with 10 bases identical to TRBD2. The germline gives CDR1 MNHNS, CDR2 SASEGT. This CDR3 is 14 amino acids long. The junction had 10 bases not matched to a gene; V was cut back by 9 bases and J by 8 bases. The DNA of the CDR3 is TGTGCCAGGGGAGCGGGAGGGTATGGAGATGAGCAGTTCTTC. This gives the protein CARGAGGYGDEQFF.

The chain joins TRBV7-2 to TRBJ1-5; 7 bases are a match to TRBD1. This CDR3 spans 16 amino acids. Germline CDR1 SGHTA, CDR2 FQGNSA. Germline trimming cut 5 bases from V and 6 bases from J; bases unmatched to any gene: 13. CDR3 sequence: CASSPRSRTGRQPQHF. CDR3 nucleotides: TGTGCCAGCAGCCCACGCAGTCGGACAGGACGTCAGCCCCAGCATTTT.